The 6 T cell receptor beta chains reported below all come from one sample, sequenced in a study of blood T cell repertoires in COVID-19. The data were produced by immunoSEQ multiplex PCR, yet TCRdb's version contains in-frame clones alone and is incomplete. The sample has approximately 220,000 clones; more than 65% are singletons. Sequencing was performed on peripheral blood. The source is a young woman who had recovered from COVID-19.

V usage is TRBV11-2 and J usage is TRBJ2-3, with unresolved D. V lost 1 base to trimming and J lost 0 bases, with 11 bases between them. This CDR3 contains 16 residues. CDR1 and CDR2 (germline): SGHAT, FQNNGV. Here the CDR3 DNA reads TGTGCCAGCAGCTTAGGTAGCCATGCTAGCACAGATACGCAGTATTTT. Translating gives CASSLGSHASTDTQYF.

DNA for the CDR3: TGTGCCAGCAGCTTACAAGGACAGGGAAACACCGGGGAGCTGTTTTTT. It specifies CASSLQGQGNTGELFF. The chain is built from TRBV7-3 and TRBJ2-2, with 8 bases fitting TRBD1. The CDR3 loop spans 16 amino acids. V was pared by 2 bases and J by 2 bases, with 4 bases of the junction left unmatched. Germline V gene data show CDR1 as SGHTA and CDR2 as FQGTGA.

This sequence joins TRBV5-1 and TRBJ1-1, with a tentative D call TRBD1 (6 bases). This CDR3 contains 13 residues. The germline V and J ends were trimmed by 5 bases and 1 base, with 9 bases remaining between them. Per germline, CDR1 SGHRS and CDR2 YFSETQ. The CDR3 nucleotides read TGCGCCAGCAGGTTACAGGGGAACACTGAAGCTTTCTTT. Amino acid sequence: CASRLQGNTEAFF. The whole variable domain, remainder taken from reference TRBV5-1 and TRBJ1-1, is KAGVTQTPRYLIKTRGQQVTLSCSPISGHRSVSWYQQTPGQGLQFLFEYFSETQRNKGNFPGRFSGRQFSNSRSEMNVSTLELGDSALYLCASRLQGNTEAFFGQGTRLTVV.

The chain couples TRBV28 to TRBJ2-7; 10 positions match TRBD1. Trimming cost V 2 bases and J 3 bases; bases outside gene matches: 7. Germline CDR1 MDHEN, CDR2 SYDVKM. The CDR3 covers 16 residues. CDR3: CASSLHPGTGDYEQYF. DNA for the CDR3: TGTGCCAGCAGTTTACATCCCGGGACAGGGGACTACGAGCAGTACTTC.

The chain links TRBV7-3 to TRBJ2-7; weak D call: TRBD2 (6 bases). V lost 0 bases and J lost 4, with 13 bases in between. Germline CDR1 reads SGHTA; CDR2 reads FQGTGA. This CDR3 has 15 amino acids. Written as DNA, the CDR3 is TGTGCCAGCAGCTTAACGGGGGGATCGGGATACGAGCAGTACTTC. It is translated as CASSLTGGSGYEQYF. Complete variable domain (other parts from reference TRBV7-3 and TRBJ2-7): GAGVSQTPSNKVTEKGKYVELRCDPISGHTALYWYRQSLGQGPEFLIYFQGTGAADDSGLPNDRFFAVRPEGSVSTLKIQRTERGDSAVYLCASSLTGGSGYEQYFGPGTRLTVT.

The rearrangement joins TRBV6-5 to TRBJ2-7; D possibly corresponds to TRBD1 (6 bases). This CDR3 region has 15 residues. V shed 5 bases and J shed 2 bases, with 16 bases lying between them. Germline V gives CDR1 MNHEY, CDR2 SVGAGI. Here the CDR3 DNA reads TGTGCCAGCAGTCCTCTAGGGGGACAAACCTACGAGCAGTACTTC. This sequence encodes CASSPLGGQTYEQYF.